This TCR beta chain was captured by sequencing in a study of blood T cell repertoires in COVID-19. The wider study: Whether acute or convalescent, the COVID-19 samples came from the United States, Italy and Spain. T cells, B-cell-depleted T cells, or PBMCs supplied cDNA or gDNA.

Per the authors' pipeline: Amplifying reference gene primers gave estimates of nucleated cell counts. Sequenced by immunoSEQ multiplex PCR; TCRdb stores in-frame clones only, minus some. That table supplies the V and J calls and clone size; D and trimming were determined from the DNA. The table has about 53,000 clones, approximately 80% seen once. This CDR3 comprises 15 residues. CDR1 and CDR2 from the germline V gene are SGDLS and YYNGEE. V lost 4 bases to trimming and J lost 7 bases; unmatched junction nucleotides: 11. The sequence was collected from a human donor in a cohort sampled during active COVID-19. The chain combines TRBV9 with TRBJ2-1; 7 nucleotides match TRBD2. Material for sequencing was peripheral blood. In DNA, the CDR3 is TGTGCCAGCAGCCTCCTCGGTGGGGGGGGGAATGAGCAGTTCTTC. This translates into CASSLLGGGGNEQFF.